These T cell receptor beta chains were read from a single sample in a study of tumor-infiltrating lymphocytes in primary liver carcinoma. TCRdb reprocessed the multiplex PCR reads via MiXCR and lists one record per CDR3 protein. The sample includes 150,000 to 200,000 distinct CDR3 sequences, 60% of them seen just once. The sample was peripheral blood. These receptors came from a man aged 35-49 years with primary liver carcinoma and hepatitis B virus infection. Both conserved end residues are part of each CDR3. The D gene is left open where the match is weak. A row's size may be missing; if present it is once, few, many or a size class.

j_call,d_call,v_call,clone_size,cdr3_aa,cdr3_nt
TRBJ2-1,TRBD2,TRBV4-1,-,CASSQVDMGLLGYNEQFF,TGCGCCAGCAGCCAAGTTGATATGGGACTACTGGGTTACAATGAGCAGTTCTTC
TRBJ2-3,-,TRBV5-1,-,CASSLDGGNQPQYF,TGCGCCAGCAGCTTGGACGGGGGCAATCAGCCCCAGTATTTT
TRBJ1-4,-,TRBV29-1,-,CSVLTTNGKLFF,TGCAGCGTTCTCACGACTAATGGAAAACTGTTTTTT
TRBJ2-3,-,TRBV11-2,once,CASSLEGLSDTQYF,TGTGCCAGCAGCTTAGAGGGGCTCTCGGATACGCAGTATTTT
TRBJ2-1,TRBD2,TRBV11-2,-,CASRMGSGRGNEQSF,TGTGCCAGCAGGATGGGTAGCGGGAGGGGTAATGAGCAGTCCTTC
TRBJ2-3,TRBD2,TRBV4-2,-,CASSQGSTSGEDTQYF,TGTGCCAGTAGCCAAGGATCAACTAGCGGGGAGGATACGCAGTATTTT
TRBJ2-1,-,TRBV6-2/TRBV6-3,-,CASSYSETVNEQLF,TGTGCCAGCAGTTACTCGGAGACAGTCAATGAGCAGTTGTTC
TRBJ2-3,-,TRBV11-2,-,CASSQEKRETDTQYF,TGCGCCAGCAGCCAAGAAAAACGGGAGACAGATACGCAGTATTTT
TRBJ2-5,-,TRBV7-9,-,CASSSLPVFQETQCF,TGTGCCAGCAGCTCACTCCCCGTGTTCCAAGAGACCCAGTGCTTC
TRBJ2-5,-,TRBV29-1,-,CSVENEGTLGTQYF,TGCAGCGTTGAAAATGAGGGAACTTTGGGGACCCAGTACTTC
TRBJ1-1,TRBD1,TRBV13,few,CASSPGQNAEAFF,TGTGCCAGCAGCCCGGGACAGAATGCTGAAGCTTTCTTT
TRBJ2-3,-,TRBV12-3/TRBV12-4,many,CASSFRIRTDTQYF,TGTGCCAGCAGTTTCCGGATTAGAACAGATACGCAGTATTTT
TRBJ1-1,-,TRBV6-5,few,CASSLQSMNTEAFF,TGTGCCAGCAGCCTACAGAGTATGAACACTGAAGCTTTCTTT
TRBJ2-5,TRBD1,TRBV11-2,many,CASAGGSIETQYF,TGTGCCAGCGCAGGGGGTAGTATTGAGACCCAGTACTTC
TRBJ2-7,TRBD2,TRBV14,-,CASSLSSGSYEQYF,TGTGCCAGCAGCCTCTCTAGCGGCTCCTACGAGCAGTACTTC
TRBJ1-5,TRBD1,TRBV6-1,few,CASSENRGRAQQPQHF,TGTGCCAGCAGTGAGAACAGGGGGCGAGCTCAGCAGCCCCAGCATTTT
TRBJ2-1,TRBD1,TRBV29-1,few,CSVRTGAGNEQFF,TGCAGCGTTCGTACAGGGGCAGGAAATGAGCAGTTCTTC
TRBJ2-4,-,TRBV29-1,-,CSVESGECAKNIQYF,TGCAGCGTTGAGTCCGGGGAGTGTGCCAAAAACATTCAGTACTTC
TRBJ2-7,-,TRBV6-5,-,CASRPRGTTYEQYF,TGTGCCAGCAGACCTCGTGGCACAACCTACGAGCAGTACTTC
TRBJ1-2,-,TRBV29-1,-,CGLGTNYGYTF,TGCGGCCTGGGTACTAACTATGGCTACACCTTC
TRBJ1-2,TRBD1,TRBV5-4,few,CASTTDRAYGYTF,TGTGCCAGCACCACGGACAGGGCCTATGGCTACACCTTC
TRBJ2-5,-,TRBV18,-,CASSPQGLQETQYF,TGTGCCAGCTCACCTCAGGGCCTCCAAGAGACCCAGTACTTC
TRBJ2-7,-,TRBV12-3/TRBV12-4,many,CASSFQGGYEQYF,TGTGCCAGCAGTTTCCAGGGTGGCTACGAGCAGTACTTC
TRBJ2-5,TRBD2,TRBV20-1,-,CSANHGGGLETQYF,TGCAGTGCCAATCACGGCGGGGGTTTGGAGACCCAGTACTTC
TRBJ1-1,-,TRBV5-1,-,CASRFEQDVGEAFF,TGCGCCAGCAGGTTTGAGCAGGACGTGGGTGAAGCTTTCTTT
TRBJ1-2,-,TRBV11-2,-,CASSLVGGVYVYTF,TGTGCCAGCAGCTTAGTTGGGGGGGTGTATGTCTACACCTTC
TRBJ1-4,-,TRBV12-3/TRBV12-4,-,CASSLAGFNEKLFF,TGTGCCAGCAGTTTAGCAGGGTTTAATGAAAAACTGTTTTTT
TRBJ2-1,TRBD2,TRBV11-2,many,CASSLWTSGRGNEQFF,TGTGCCAGCAGCTTGTGGACTAGCGGGAGGGGAAATGAGCAGTTCTTC
TRBJ1-1,TRBD1,TRBV12-3/TRBV12-4,-,CVSSLKTGGENTEAFF,TGTGTCAGCAGTTTAAAAACAGGGGGCGAGAACACTGAAGCTTTCTTT
TRBJ2-3,-,TRBV4-1,few,CASSQEPGLGTDTQYF,TGCGCCAGCAGCCAGGAGCCAGGGCTCGGCACAGATACGCAGTATTTT
TRBJ2-6,-,TRBV6-6,-,CASTGQLEGGSGTNVLTF,TGTGCCAGCACCGGACAGCTAGAGGGGGGCTCTGGGACCAACGTCCTGACTTTC
TRBJ2-7,-,TRBV29-1,-,CSVGVGSGSYEQYF,-
TRBJ1-3,-,TRBV29-1,-,CSVDLQGPGNTIYF,TGCAGCGTCGATTTACAGGGCCCTGGAAACACCATATATTTT
TRBJ2-7,-,TRBV29-1,few,CSVAEGKSYEQYF,TGCAGCGTCGCAGAAGGGAAAAGCTACGAGCAGTACTTC
TRBJ2-7,TRBD1,TRBV6-5,-,CASSLWTGGKDEQYF,TGTGCCAGCAGTCTATGGACAGGGGGCAAGGACGAGCAGTACTTC
TRBJ1-1,TRBD1,TRBV11-2,-,CASSLGQGGNTEAFF,TGTGCTAGCAGCTTGGGACAGGGGGGGAACACTGAAGCTTTCTTT
TRBJ2-1,TRBD2,TRBV6-6,-,CVSSYSGISGVYNEQFF,TGTGTCAGCAGTTACTCCGGGATTAGCGGGGTCTACAATGAGCAGTTCTTC
TRBJ2-2,-,TRBV6-6,-,CASDENTGELFF,TGTGCCAGCGATGAGAACACCGGGGAGCTGTTTTTT
TRBJ2-3,-,TRBV28,-,CASSSKASGRLDTRYF,TGTGCCAGCAGTTCCAAAGCTTCAGGGCGGTTAGATACGCGGTATTTT